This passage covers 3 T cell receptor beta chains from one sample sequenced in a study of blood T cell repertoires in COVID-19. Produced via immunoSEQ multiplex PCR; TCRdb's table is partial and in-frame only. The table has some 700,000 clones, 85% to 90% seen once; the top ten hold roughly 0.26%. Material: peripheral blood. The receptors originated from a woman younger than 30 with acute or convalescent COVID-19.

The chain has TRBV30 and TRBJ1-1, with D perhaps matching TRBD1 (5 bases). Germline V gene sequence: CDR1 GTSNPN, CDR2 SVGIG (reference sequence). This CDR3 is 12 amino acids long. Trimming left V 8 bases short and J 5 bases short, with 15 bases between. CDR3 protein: CAADGGGTEAFF. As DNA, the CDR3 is TGTGCCGCCGACGGGGGGGGGACTGAAGCTTTCTTT.

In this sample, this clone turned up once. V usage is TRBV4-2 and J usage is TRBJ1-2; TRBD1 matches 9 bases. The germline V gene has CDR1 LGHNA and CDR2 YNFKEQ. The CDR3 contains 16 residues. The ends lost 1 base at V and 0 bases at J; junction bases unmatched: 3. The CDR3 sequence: CASSQVGTGTNYGYTF. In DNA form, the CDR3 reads TGTGCCAGCAGCCAAGTCGGGACAGGGACTAACTATGGCTACACCTTC.

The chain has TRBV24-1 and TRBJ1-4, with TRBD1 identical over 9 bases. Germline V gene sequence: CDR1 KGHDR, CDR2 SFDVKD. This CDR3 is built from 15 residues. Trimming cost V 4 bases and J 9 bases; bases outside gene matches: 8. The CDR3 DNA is TGTGCCACCAGTGACTGGGACAGGGATAAACAAAAACTGTTTTTT. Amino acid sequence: CATSDWDRDKQKLFF.